The clone carrying this TCR beta chain came up a few times. PCR was performed a second time for about 7 to 11 cycles using a sample-barcoded 5' primer and a J-beta primer mix. TCRdb re-derived calls from the 5' RACE reads in MiXCR, one entry per CDR3 protein. The sample includes 1.5 million to 2 million distinct CDR3 sequences, approximately 28% of them seen just once. This sample stems from a study of blood T cells in healthy people across ages. Trimming pared 10 bases from V and 1 base from J, leaving 22 bases between. The CDR3 spans 16 residues. CDR1 is SEHNR and CDR2 is FQNEAQ in the germline V gene (reference sequence).

The receptor's source is a woman in her 30s in good health. The chain is built from TRBV7-9 and TRBJ1-2; possibly TRBD1 for D (5 bases). Sequenced sample: blood. CDR3 residues: CAILRDPIVNNYGYTF. The CDR3 coding sequence is TGTGCCATACTCCGGGACCCCATCGTCAATAACTATGGCTACACCTTC.